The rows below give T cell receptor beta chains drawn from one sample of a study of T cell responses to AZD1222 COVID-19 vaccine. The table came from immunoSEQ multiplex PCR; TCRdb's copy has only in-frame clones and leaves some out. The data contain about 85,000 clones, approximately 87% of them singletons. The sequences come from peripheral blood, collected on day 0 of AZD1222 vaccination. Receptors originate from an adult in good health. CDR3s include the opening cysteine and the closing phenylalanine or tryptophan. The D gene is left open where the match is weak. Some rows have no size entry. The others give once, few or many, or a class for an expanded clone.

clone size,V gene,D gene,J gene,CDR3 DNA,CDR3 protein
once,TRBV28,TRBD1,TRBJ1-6,TGTGCCAGCAGTTATGGACAGGGGGTTAGTTCACCCCTCCACTTT,CASSYGQGVSSPLHF
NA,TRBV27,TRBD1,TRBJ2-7,TGTGCCAGCAGTTTATGGGACAGGGCCTACGAGCAGTACTTC,CASSLWDRAYEQYF
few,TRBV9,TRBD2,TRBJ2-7,TGTGCCAGCAGCCCCCGACTAGCAACCTACGAGCAGTACTTC,CASSPRLATYEQYF
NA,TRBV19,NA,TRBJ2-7,TGTGCCAGTAGTACCCAGACAGGCTCCTACGAGCAGTACTTC,CASSTQTGSYEQYF
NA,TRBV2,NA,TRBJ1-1,TGTGCCAGCAGTGAATCCCTGACGCAACTCACTGAAGCTTTCTTT,CASSESLTQLTEAFF
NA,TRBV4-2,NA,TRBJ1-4,TGTGCCAGCAGCCAACACAAAGCAACTAATGAAAAACTGTTTTTT,CASSQHKATNEKLFF
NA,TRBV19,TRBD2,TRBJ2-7,TGTGCCAGTAGTTGGGCTAGCGGACCGGGCGAGCAGTACTTC,CASSWASGPGEQYF
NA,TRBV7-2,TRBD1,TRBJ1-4,TGTGCCAGCAGCCCTTCCTCGGACAGGTCTAATGAAAAACTGTTTTTT,CASSPSSDRSNEKLFF
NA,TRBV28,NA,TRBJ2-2,TGTGCCAGCAGTTCCCCTTGGGGGGCGCCCACCGGGGAGCTGTTTTTT,CASSSPWGAPTGELFF
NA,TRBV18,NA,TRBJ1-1,TGTGCCAGCTCACCAGATAGCGCGACATCGAACACTGAAGCTTTCTTT,CASSPDSATSNTEAFF
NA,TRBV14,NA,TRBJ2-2,TGTGCCAGCAGCCAAGGCAGCGGATGGAGGACCAACACCGGGGAGCTGTTTTTT,CASSQGSGWRTNTGELFF
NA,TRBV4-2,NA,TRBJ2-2,TGTGCCAGCAGCCAAGTCGGGACGGCAACCGGGGAGCTGTTTTTT,CASSQVGTATGELFF
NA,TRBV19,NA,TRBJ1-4,TGTGCCAGTAGGACAGGTCCTAATGAAAAACTGTTTTTT,CASRTGPNEKLFF
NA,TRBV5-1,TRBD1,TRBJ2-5,TGCGCCAGCAGCCCCGGGACAGGGGTAAATATAGAGACCCAGTACTTC,CASSPGTGVNIETQYF
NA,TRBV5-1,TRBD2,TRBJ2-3,TGCGCCAGCAGCCAGGGGACTAGCCCAATTATCCTCACAGATACGCAGTATTTT,CASSQGTSPIILTDTQYF
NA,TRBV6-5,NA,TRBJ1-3,TGTGCCAGCAGTTTGGGTGCGGGGTTCTCTGGAAACACCATATATTTT,CASSLGAGFSGNTIYF
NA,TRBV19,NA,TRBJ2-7,TGTGCCAGTAGGGACCGGGACTCCAACTACGAGCAGTACTTC,CASRDRDSNYEQYF
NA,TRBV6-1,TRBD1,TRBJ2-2,TGTGCCAGCAGTGAAGTTGATTCAGGACAGGGTGGCTGGGGTGTGCTGTTTTTT,CASSEVDSGQGGWGVLFF
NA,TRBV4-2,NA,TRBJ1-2,TGTGCCAGCAGCCAAGATGACTCCCTGGGTGGCTACACCTTC,CASSQDDSLGGYTF
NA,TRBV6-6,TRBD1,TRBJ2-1,TGTGCCAGTTTCCCCGCCGGGACAGGGGGCCGGAATGAGCAGTTCTTC,CASFPAGTGGRNEQFF
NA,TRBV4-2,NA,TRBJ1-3,TGTGCCAGCAGCCAAGATCCTTCCTTCTCTGGAAACACCATATATTTT,CASSQDPSFSGNTIYF
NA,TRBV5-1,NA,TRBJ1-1,TGCGCCAGCAGCCCAGGTGGGACCGCGAACACTGAAGCTTTCTTT,CASSPGGTANTEAFF
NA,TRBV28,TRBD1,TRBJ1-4,TGTGCCAGCAGTGGATTCGGGACAGTTAATGAAAAACTGTTTTTT,CASSGFGTVNEKLFF
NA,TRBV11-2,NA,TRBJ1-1,TGTGCCAGCAGAGCTGTCTCGAACACTGAAGCTTTCTTT,CASRAVSNTEAFF
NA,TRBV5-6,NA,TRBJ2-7,TGTGCCAGCAGCCAGACAGCCTCCTACGAGCAGTACTTC,CASSQTASYEQYF
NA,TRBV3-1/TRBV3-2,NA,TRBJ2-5,TGTGCCAGCAGCGGACGGGGCAGGGAGCAAGAGACCCAGTACTTC,CASSGRGREQETQYF
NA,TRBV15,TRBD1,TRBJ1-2,TGTGCCACCAGTCCAGGGGGCGGCTATGGCTACACCTTC,CATSPGGGYGYTF
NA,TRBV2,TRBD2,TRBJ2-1,TGTGCCAGCAGTGAAGCGGGTAGCGGGAGGGGGAATGAGCAGTTCTTC,CASSEAGSGRGNEQFF
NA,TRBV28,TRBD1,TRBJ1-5,TGTGCCAGCAGTTTCGGGACAGCTCCTCAGCCCCAGCATTTT,CASSFGTAPQPQHF
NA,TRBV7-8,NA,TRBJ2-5,TGTGCCAGCAGCTTAGGAACAGGCCAAGAGACCCAGTACTTC,CASSLGTGQETQYF
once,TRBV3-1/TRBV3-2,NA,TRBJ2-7,TGTGCCAGCAGCCCTTTGAGAGGGAGCTCCTACGAGCAGTACTTC,CASSPLRGSSYEQYF
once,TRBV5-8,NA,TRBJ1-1,TGTGCCAGCAGAAACAGGGACACTGAAGCTTTCTTT,CASRNRDTEAFF
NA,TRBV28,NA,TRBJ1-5,TGTGCCAGCACGAGCGTGAGTAGCCAGCCCCAGCATTTT,CASTSVSSQPQHF
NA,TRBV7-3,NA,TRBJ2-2,TGTGCCAGCAGCCCACAGATGAGCGGGGAGCTGTTTTTT,CASSPQMSGELFF
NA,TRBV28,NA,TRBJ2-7,TGTGCCAGCAGCGGGGGACTTTCCTACGAGCAGTACTTC,CASSGGLSYEQYF
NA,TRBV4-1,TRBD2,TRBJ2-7,TGCGCCAGCAGCCAAGGGAGCGGGGGGGCCTACGAGCAGTACTTC,CASSQGSGGAYEQYF
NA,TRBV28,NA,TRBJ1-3,TGTGCCAGCCGTTTAGAACCGAGCTCTGGAAACACCATATATTTT,CASRLEPSSGNTIYF
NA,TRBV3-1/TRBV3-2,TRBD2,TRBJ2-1,TGTGCCAGCAGCCTCGGGACTAGTTACAATGAGCAGTTCTTC,CASSLGTSYNEQFF
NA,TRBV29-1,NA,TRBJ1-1,TGCAGCGGTGAGGGTAGGAACACTGAAGCTTTCTTT,CSGEGRNTEAFF
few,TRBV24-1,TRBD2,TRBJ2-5,TGTGCCATCGGACTAGCGGGAGGAGGTCAAGAGACCCAGTACTTC,CAIGLAGGGQETQYF
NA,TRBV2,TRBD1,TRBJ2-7,TGTGCCAGCACCAGGACAGGGGGCTACGAGCAGTACTTC,CASTRTGGYEQYF
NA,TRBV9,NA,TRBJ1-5,TGTGCCAGCAGCGTAGGGGCCAATCAGCCCCAGCATTTT,CASSVGANQPQHF
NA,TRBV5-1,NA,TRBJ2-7,TGCGCCAGCAGCCCAGGGCACAGCGGCTCCTACGAGCAGTACTTC,CASSPGHSGSYEQYF
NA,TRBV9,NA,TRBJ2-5,TGTGCCAGCAGCGTTTCCGGGACACAAGAGACCCAGTACTTC,CASSVSGTQETQYF
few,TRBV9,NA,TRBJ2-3,TGTGCCAGCAGCGTAGTTAGCACAGATACGCAGTATTTT,CASSVVSTDTQYF
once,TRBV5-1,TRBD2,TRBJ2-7,TGCGCCAGCAGCTTGTCGACTAGCGGGGACTCCTACGAGCAGTACTTC,CASSLSTSGDSYEQYF
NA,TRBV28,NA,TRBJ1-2,TGTGCCAGCAGTCCTCAGGGGTACTATGGCTACACCTTC,CASSPQGYYGYTF